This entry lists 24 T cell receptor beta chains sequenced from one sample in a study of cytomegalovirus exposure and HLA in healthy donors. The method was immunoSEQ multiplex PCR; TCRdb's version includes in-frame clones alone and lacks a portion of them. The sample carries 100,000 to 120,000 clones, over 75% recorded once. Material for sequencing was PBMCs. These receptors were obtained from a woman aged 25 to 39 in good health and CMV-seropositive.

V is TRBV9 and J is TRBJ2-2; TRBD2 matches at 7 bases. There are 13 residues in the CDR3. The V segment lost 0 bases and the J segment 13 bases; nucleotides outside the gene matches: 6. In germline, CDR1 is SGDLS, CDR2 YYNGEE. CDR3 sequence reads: CASSVESGIGLFF. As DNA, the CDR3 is TGTGCCAGCAGCGTAGAGAGCGGGATAGGGCTGTTTTTT.

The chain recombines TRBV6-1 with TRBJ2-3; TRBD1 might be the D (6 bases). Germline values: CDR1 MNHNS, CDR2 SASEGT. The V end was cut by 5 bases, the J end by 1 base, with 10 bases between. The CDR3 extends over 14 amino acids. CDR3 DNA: TGTGCCAGCAGTACCCGGACAGGCACAGATACGCAGTATTTT. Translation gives CASSTRTGTDTQYF.

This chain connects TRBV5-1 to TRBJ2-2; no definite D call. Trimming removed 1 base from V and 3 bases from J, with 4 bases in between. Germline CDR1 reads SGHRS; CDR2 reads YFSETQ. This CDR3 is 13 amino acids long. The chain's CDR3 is CASSLSDTGELFF. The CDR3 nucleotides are TGCGCCAGCAGCTTGTCCGACACCGGGGAGCTGTTTTTT.

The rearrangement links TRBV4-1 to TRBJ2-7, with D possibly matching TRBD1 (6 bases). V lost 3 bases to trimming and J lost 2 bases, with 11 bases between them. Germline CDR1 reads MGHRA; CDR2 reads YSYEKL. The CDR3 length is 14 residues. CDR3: CASSHIQGTYEQYF. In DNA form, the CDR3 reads TGCGCCAGCAGCCATATACAGGGAACCTACGAGCAGTACTTC.

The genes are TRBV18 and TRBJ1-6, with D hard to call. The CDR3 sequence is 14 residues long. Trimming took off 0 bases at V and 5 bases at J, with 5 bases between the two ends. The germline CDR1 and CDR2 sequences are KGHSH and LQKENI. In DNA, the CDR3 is TGTGCCAGCTCACCACCACACGATAATTCACCCCTCCACTTT. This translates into CASSPPHDNSPLHF.

The CDR3 nucleotides read TGTGCCAGCAGTTACCGCGGGACAGAAGGCGGGGAAAAACTGTTTTTT. This codes for CASSYRGTEGGEKLFF. V and J are TRBV6-5 and TRBJ1-4; 7 nucleotides agree with TRBD1. The length of the CDR3 is 16 residues. CDR1 and CDR2 from the germline V gene are MNHEY and SVGAGI. Unmatched junction bases numbered 11, after V lost 2 bases and J lost 8 bases.

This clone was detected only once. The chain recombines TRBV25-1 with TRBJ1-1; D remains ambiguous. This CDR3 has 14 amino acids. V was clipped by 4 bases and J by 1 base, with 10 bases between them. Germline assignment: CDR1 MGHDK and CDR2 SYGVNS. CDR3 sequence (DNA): TGTGCCAGCAGTGTTTCGGCAGGGAACACTGAAGCTTTCTTT. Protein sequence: CASSVSAGNTEAFF.

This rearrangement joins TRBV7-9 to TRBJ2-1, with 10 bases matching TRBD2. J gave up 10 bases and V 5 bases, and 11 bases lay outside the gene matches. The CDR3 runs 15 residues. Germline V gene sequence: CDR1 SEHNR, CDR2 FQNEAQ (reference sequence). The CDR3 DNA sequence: TGTGCCAGCAGCCTCCTGGGACTAGCGCCCTCAGAGCAGTTCTTC. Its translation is CASSLLGLAPSEQFF.

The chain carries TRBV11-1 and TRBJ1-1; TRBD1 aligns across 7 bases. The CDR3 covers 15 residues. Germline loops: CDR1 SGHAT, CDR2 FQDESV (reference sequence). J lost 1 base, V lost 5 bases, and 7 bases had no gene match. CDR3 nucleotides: TGTGCCAGCAGCCCCCGACAGGGACGGAACACTGAAGCTTTCTTT. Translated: CASSPRQGRNTEAFF.

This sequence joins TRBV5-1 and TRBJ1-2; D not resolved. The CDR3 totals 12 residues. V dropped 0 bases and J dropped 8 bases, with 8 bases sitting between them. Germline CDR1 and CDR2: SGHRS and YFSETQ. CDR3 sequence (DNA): TGCGCCAGCAGCTTGGACCTCGGGGGCTACACCTTC. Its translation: CASSLDLGGYTF. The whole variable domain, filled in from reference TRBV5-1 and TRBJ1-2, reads KAGVTQTPRYLIKTRGQQVTLSCSPISGHRSVSWYQQTPGQGLQFLFEYFSETQRNKGNFPGRFSGRQFSNSRSEMNVSTLELGDSALYLCASSLDLGGYTFGSGTRLTVV.

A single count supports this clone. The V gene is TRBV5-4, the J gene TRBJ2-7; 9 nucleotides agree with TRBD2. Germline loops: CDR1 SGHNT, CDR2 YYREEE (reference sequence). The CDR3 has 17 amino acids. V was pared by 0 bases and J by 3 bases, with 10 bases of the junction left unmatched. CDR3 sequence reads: CASSLADGREGVYEQYF. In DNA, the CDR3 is TGTGCCAGCAGCTTGGCCGACGGGCGGGAGGGCGTCTACGAGCAGTACTTC. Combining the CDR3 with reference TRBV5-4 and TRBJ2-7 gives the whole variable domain ETGVTQSPTHLIKTRGQQVTLRCSSQSGHNTVSWYQQALGQGPQFIFQYYREEENGRGNFPPRFSGLQFPNYSSELNVNALELDDSALYLCASSLADGREGVYEQYFGPGTRLTVT.

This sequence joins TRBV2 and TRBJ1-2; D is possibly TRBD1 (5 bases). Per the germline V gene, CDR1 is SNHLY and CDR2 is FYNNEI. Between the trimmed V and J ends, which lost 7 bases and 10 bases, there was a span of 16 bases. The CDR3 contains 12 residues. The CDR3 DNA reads TGTGCCAGCATCCTATCCCAGGGCCTCTACACCTTC. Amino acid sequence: CASILSQGLYTF.

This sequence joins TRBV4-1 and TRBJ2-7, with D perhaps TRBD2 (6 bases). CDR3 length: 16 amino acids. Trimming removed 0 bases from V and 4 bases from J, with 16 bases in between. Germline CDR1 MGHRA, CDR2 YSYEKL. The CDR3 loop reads CASSQDLAGSQYEQYF. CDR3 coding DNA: TGCGCCAGCAGCCAAGATCTGGCGGGGTCCCAGTACGAGCAGTACTTC.

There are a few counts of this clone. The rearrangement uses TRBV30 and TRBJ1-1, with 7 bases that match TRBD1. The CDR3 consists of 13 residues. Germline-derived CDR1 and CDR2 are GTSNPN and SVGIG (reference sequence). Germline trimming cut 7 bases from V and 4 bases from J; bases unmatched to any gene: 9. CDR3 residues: CAFNRGQGTEAFF. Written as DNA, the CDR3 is TGTGCCTTCAACAGGGGTCAAGGCACTGAAGCTTTCTTT.

The CDR3 region has the DNA TGTGCCAGCAGTCGCGTCGGGACAGGACATGGGGAGCAGTACTTC. Amino acids: CASSRVGTGHGEQYF. This chain links TRBV6-1 with TRBJ2-7, with 8 bases that match TRBD1. The CDR3 is 15 residues long. The germline CDR1 and CDR2 sequences are MNHNS and SASEGT. V shed 5 bases, J shed 7 bases, and the junction held 13 bases outside the gene matches.

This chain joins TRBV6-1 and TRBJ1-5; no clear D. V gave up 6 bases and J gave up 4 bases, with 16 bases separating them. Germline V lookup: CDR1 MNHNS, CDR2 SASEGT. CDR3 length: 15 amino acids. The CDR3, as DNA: TGTGCCAGCAGAGCGGAAAAGGGCCCGAATCAGCCCCAGCATTTT. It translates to CASRAEKGPNQPQHF.

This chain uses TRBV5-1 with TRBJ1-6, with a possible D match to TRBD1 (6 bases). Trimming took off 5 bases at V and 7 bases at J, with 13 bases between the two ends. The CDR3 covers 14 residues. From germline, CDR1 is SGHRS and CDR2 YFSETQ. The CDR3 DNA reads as TGCGCCAGCAGTTCTGGGACACCGAATTCACCCCTCCACTTT. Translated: CASSSGTPNSPLHF.

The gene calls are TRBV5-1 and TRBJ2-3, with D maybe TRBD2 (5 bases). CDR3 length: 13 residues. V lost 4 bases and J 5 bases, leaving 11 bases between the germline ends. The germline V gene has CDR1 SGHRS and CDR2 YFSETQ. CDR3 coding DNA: TGCGCCAGCAGCGAAATGGCGGGAGATACGCAGTATTTT. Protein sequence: CASSEMAGDTQYF.

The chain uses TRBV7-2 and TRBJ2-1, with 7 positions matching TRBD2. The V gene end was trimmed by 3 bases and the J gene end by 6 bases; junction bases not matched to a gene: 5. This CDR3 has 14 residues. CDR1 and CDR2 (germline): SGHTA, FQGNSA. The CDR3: CASSLGLAVNEQFF. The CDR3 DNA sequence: TGTGCCAGCAGCTTGGGGCTAGCGGTCAATGAGCAGTTCTTC.

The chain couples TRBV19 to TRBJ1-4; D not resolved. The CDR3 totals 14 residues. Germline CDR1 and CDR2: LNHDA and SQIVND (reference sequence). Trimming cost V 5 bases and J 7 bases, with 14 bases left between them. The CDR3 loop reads CASSALGSGEKLFF. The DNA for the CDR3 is TGTGCCAGTAGTGCCTTGGGCTCAGGTGAAAAACTGTTTTTT.

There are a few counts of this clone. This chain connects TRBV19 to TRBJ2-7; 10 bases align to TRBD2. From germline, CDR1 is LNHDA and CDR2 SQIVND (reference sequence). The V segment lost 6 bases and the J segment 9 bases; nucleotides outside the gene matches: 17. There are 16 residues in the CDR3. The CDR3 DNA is TGTGCCAGTAGCGCTCGCTGGAGCGGGAGGGCCCTGGGGCAGTACTTC. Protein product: CASSARWSGRALGQYF.

For the CDR3, the DNA is TGTGCCAGCACCACAACGGGGGACAACTATGGCTACACCTTC. Amino acids: CASTTTGDNYGYTF. V gene TRBV7-9 combines with J gene TRBJ1-2, with TRBD1 as a possible D gene (5 bases). Germline assignment: CDR1 SEHNR and CDR2 FQNEAQ (reference sequence). Between the trimmed V and J ends, which lost 7 bases and 2 bases, there was a span of 14 bases. This CDR3 contains 14 residues.

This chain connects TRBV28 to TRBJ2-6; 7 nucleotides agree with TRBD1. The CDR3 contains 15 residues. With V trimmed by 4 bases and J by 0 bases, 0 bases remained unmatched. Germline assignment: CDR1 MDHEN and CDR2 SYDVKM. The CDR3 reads CASSWDSSGANVLTF. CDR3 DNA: TGTGCCAGCAGTTGGGACAGCTCTGGGGCCAACGTCCTGACTTTC.

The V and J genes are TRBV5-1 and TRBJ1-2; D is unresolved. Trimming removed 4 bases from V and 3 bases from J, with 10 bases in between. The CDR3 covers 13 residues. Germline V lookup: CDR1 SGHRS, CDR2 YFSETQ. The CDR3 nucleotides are TGCGCCAGCAGCGATCCGGGTGACTATGGCTACACCTTC. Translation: CASSDPGDYGYTF. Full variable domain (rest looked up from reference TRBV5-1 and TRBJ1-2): KAGVTQTPRYLIKTRGQQVTLSCSPISGHRSVSWYQQTPGQGLQFLFEYFSETQRNKGNFPGRFSGRQFSNSRSEMNVSTLELGDSALYLCASSDPGDYGYTFGSGTRLTVV.